This T cell receptor beta chain was documented in a study of regulatory T cells in long-lasting Graves disease. Libraries of TCR beta came from iRepertoire HTBI primers plus Arm-PCR of CDR3 regions. TCRdb re-analysed the multiplex PCR reads in MiXCR, keeping a single row per CDR3 protein. The sample consists of roughly 410,000 distinct CDR3 sequences, roughly 15% of them appearing once. Described time point: newly diagnosed GD, antithyroid drugs for less than 3 months. Making the TCR library involved RNA that had been extracted from PBMCs. EDTA tubes held 8 to 10 milliliters of peripheral blood from each patient. The table lists this clonotype with a few counts. These same records also appear under a second study, on T cells in Graves' hyperthyroidism and ophthalmopathy. From that paper: Absent ophthalmopathy progression within 18 months defined stable Graves' hyperthyroidism. When the TCR CDR3 underwent first-round RT-PCR, the HTBI primer set was used. Ophthalmopathy was separated from stable hyperthyroidism by a 13 V-J model.

The sample consisted of peripheral blood mononuclear cells (PBMCs), taken at new diagnosis, from a patient treated with antithyroid drugs. The clonotype comes from a woman aged 40 to 50 with Graves disease.

CDR3 residues: CATSDPNPSGSFDEQFF. CDR3 nucleotide sequence: TGTGCCACCAGTGACCCTAACCCTAGCGGGAGTTTCGATGAGCAGTTCTTC. The gene calls are TRBV24-1 and TRBJ2-1; 10 bases are a match to TRBD2. Germline V CDR1 and CDR2: KGHDR, SFDVKD. The trim removed 4 bases at V and 8 bases at J, leaving 13 bases unmatched. CDR3 size: 17 residues.